Shown below are 3 T cell receptor beta chains from a single sample sequenced in a study of PD-1 blockade in classical Hodgkin lymphoma. TCRdb's copy holds only in-frame clones and misses some; the assay was immunoSEQ multiplex PCR. Among tens of thousands of clones listed, 80% to 90% were seen once. In every patient, relapse followed autologous stem cell transplantation, while exposure to brentuximab vedotin differed. The sample here was peripheral blood mononuclear cells (PBMCs), taken before the second cycle of nivolumab. The receptor source for this set is a human donor with classical Hodgkin lymphoma.

The CDR3 bases are TGTGCCAGCAGCTTAGCGGGGCTGCCCTACGAGCAGTACTTC. Residues: CASSLAGLPYEQYF. The rearrangement links TRBV7-4 to TRBJ2-7, with D maybe TRBD1 (5 bases). With 0 bases removed from V and 2 bases from J, the gap between germline ends came to 8 bases. Germline V gene sequence: CDR1 SGHVT, CDR2 SQSDAQ. CDR3 length: 14 residues.

The CDR3 spells CASSLEIGTLQTQYF. CDR3 coding DNA: TGTGCCAGCAGCTTAGAGATCGGGACTCTACAGACCCAGTACTTC. The rearrangement uses TRBV7-2 and TRBJ2-5; a weak D match, TRBD2 (6 bases). CDR1 and CDR2 (germline): SGHTA, FQGNSA. CDR3 size: 15 residues. Between the trimmed V and J ends, which lost 1 base and 6 bases, there was a span of 15 bases.

V is TRBV11-2 and J is TRBJ2-1; 8 nucleotides agree with TRBD2. Germline-derived CDR1 and CDR2 are SGHAT and FQNNGV. The CDR3 length is 15 residues. With V trimmed by 1 base and J by 7 bases, 6 bases remained unmatched. CDR3 DNA sequence: TGTGCCAGCAGCTTAGGAGCGGGGGCGGGAAATGAGCAGTTCTTC. It specifies CASSLGAGAGNEQFF.